These T cell receptor beta chains were read from a single sample in a study of Ad26.COV2.S vaccination and SARS-CoV-2 variants. TCRdb keeps only in-frame clones here, not all; method: immunoSEQ multiplex PCR. Here the sample spans around 450,000 clones, around nine tenths being singletons. This material consisted of peripheral blood, taken in a trial of Ad26.COV2.S vaccine versus placebo. All receptors derive from a person between 18 and 65 years old who received the Ad26.COV2.S COVID-19 vaccine or a placebo. CDR3s include the opening cysteine and the closing phenylalanine or tryptophan. D genes are given only for firm matches. Size is stated for part of the rows, as once, few or many counts, or as a class when the clone is expanded.

abundance,d_gene,v_gene,len,j_gene,CDR3aa,CDR3nt
NA,NA,TRBV20-1,11,TRBJ1-1,CSAGDLTEAFF,TGCAGTGCGGGGGATCTCACTGAAGCTTTCTTT
NA,NA,TRBV5-4,18,TRBJ1-6,CASSSTTGTSSYNSPLHF,TGTGCCAGCAGCTCGACAACAGGGACGAGCTCCTATAATTCACCCCTCCACTTT
NA,TRBD1,TRBV27,15,TRBJ1-6,CASSPRTGPDSPLHF,TGTGCCAGCAGTCCTCGGACAGGGCCGGATTCACCCCTCCACTTT
NA,TRBD1,TRBV2,13,TRBJ1-1,CASQPGGGTEAFF,TGTGCCAGCCAACCAGGGGGAGGAACTGAAGCTTTCTTT
NA,NA,TRBV7-6,15,TRBJ2-1,CASSKDGSPYNEQFF,TGTGCCAGCAGCAAAGACGGGAGCCCTTACAATGAGCAGTTCTTC
NA,TRBD1,TRBV10-3,16,TRBJ2-1,CAISRPGTGNYNEQFF,TGTGCCATCAGTCGACCCGGGACAGGGAACTACAATGAGCAGTTCTTC
NA,NA,TRBV6-5,14,TRBJ2-1,CASSYSSRYNEQFF,TGTGCCAGCAGTTACTCGTCCAGATACAATGAGCAGTTCTTC
NA,NA,TRBV29-1,13,TRBJ1-1,CSVEAQGNTEAFF,TGCAGCGTTGAGGCGCAGGGCAACACTGAAGCTTTCTTT
NA,TRBD2,TRBV7-6,15,TRBJ2-1,CASSAVLAVYNEQFF,TGTGCCAGCAGCGCAGTTCTAGCGGTCTACAATGAGCAGTTCTTC
once,TRBD1,TRBV7-9,14,TRBJ2-3,CASVRDRDPDTQYF,TGTGCCAGTGTCCGGGACAGGGACCCAGATACGCAGTATTTT
once,NA,TRBV7-2,12,TRBJ1-1,CASSLAGDEAFF,TGTGCCAGCAGCTTGGCCGGGGATGAAGCTTTCTTT
NA,TRBD2,TRBV5-6,15,TRBJ2-1,CASSLLDLAGAEQFF,TGTGCCAGCAGCTTGCTGGATCTAGCGGGAGCCGAGCAGTTCTTC
NA,NA,TRBV21-1,15,TRBJ1-5,CASSNQQPCNQPQHF,TGTGCCAGCAGCAACCAACAGCCTTGCAATCAGCCCCAGCATTTT
NA,TRBD1,TRBV27,14,TRBJ1-5,CASRGTVGNQPQHF,TGTGCCAGCAGGGGGACAGTGGGCAATCAGCCCCAGCATTTT
few,NA,TRBV24-1,11,TRBJ2-1,CATSGYNEQFF,TGTGCCACCAGTGGCTACAATGAGCAGTTCTTC
NA,NA,TRBV24-1,15,TRBJ2-2,CATSDIDRDTGELFF,TGTGCCACCAGTGACATAGACAGAGACACCGGGGAGCTGTTTTTT
NA,TRBD2,TRBV28,14,TRBJ2-7,CASKSGAGPYEQYF,TGTGCCAGCAAAAGCGGGGCAGGTCCCTACGAGCAGTACTTC
few,TRBD2,TRBV7-9,15,TRBJ2-2,CASSLSSGNTGELFF,TGTGCCAGCAGCTTGTCTAGCGGGAACACCGGGGAGCTGTTTTTT
NA,NA,TRBV6-2/TRBV6-3,14,TRBJ1-1,CASSWDIRNTEAFF,TGTGCCAGCAGTTGGGACATCCGGAACACTGAAGCTTTCTTT
NA,TRBD1,TRBV6-5,14,TRBJ1-2,CASSYSGTAYGYTF,TGTGCCAGCAGTTACTCCGGGACAGCCTATGGCTACACCTTC
NA,NA,TRBV6-5,12,TRBJ2-7,CASSHVSYEQYF,TGTGCCAGCAGTCATGTAAGCTACGAGCAGTACTTC
NA,TRBD1,TRBV28,13,TRBJ2-7,CASTADRGHEQYF,TGTGCCAGCACCGCTGACAGGGGACACGAGCAGTACTTC
once,TRBD2,TRBV7-2,15,TRBJ2-2,CASSARAGGTGELFF,TGTGCCAGCAGCGCAAGGGCGGGAGGTACCGGGGAGCTGTTTTTT
NA,NA,TRBV6-2/TRBV6-3,14,TRBJ1-2,CASSYAGPMRGYTF,TGTGCCAGCAGTTACGCGGGCCCCATGCGGGGCTACACCTTC
NA,TRBD2,TRBV6-2/TRBV6-3,14,TRBJ2-3,CASSSSGSSDTQYF,TGTGCCAGCAGTTCTAGCGGGAGTAGTGATACGCAGTATTTT
few,NA,TRBV30,13,TRBJ1-2,CAWRTIRGLGYTF,TGTGCCTGGAGGACCATCCGAGGTCTTGGCTACACCTTC
few,NA,TRBV7-9,14,TRBJ1-1,CASSFSGQNTEAFF,TGTGCCAGCAGCTTCTCGGGCCAGAACACTGAAGCTTTCTTT
NA,NA,TRBV7-2,15,TRBJ2-1,CASSLDRAGGNEQFF,TGTGCCAGCAGCTTAGATCGGGCAGGTGGGAATGAGCAGTTCTTC
once,NA,TRBV4-3,14,TRBJ2-3,CASSQDRGADTQYF,TGCGCCAGCAGCCAAGATCGCGGGGCAGATACGCAGTATTTT
NA,TRBD2,TRBV5-4,18,TRBJ2-3,CASSLFLAGDGGTDTQYF,TGTGCCAGCAGCTTATTCCTAGCGGGAGATGGGGGCACAGATACGCAGTATTTT
NA,NA,TRBV24-1,12,TRBJ2-2,CATSDLMGKLFF,TGTGCCACCAGTGATTTAATGGGGAAGCTGTTTTTT
NA,NA,TRBV5-4,15,TRBJ1-1,CASSSSIGTPYIAFF,TGTGCCAGCAGCTCCAGTATCGGGACACCATATATAGCTTTCTTT
NA,NA,TRBV19,14,TRBJ1-1,CASSNNLLNTEAFF,TGTGCCAGTAGTAATAACCTTCTGAACACTGAAGCTTTCTTT
NA,TRBD2,TRBV6-5,12,TRBJ2-3,CASSYLAGTQYF,TGTGCCAGCAGTTACCTAGCGGGTACGCAGTATTTT
NA,TRBD2,TRBV5-1,16,TRBJ2-1,CASSITSGSSYNEQFF,TGCGCCAGCAGCATTACTAGCGGGAGTAGTTACAATGAGCAGTTCTTC
once,NA,TRBV29-1,13,TRBJ2-5,CSVDSQEGETQYF,TGCAGCGTTGACAGCCAGGAGGGCGAGACCCAGTACTTC
NA,TRBD1,TRBV2,14,TRBJ1-2,CASSEGAGGERYTF,TGTGCCAGCAGTGAAGGGGCAGGGGGCGAGCGCTACACCTTC
NA,TRBD1,TRBV12-3/TRBV12-4,13,TRBJ1-2,CASSTGQGYGYTF,TGTGCCAGCAGTACTGGACAGGGGTATGGCTACACCTTC
NA,TRBD2,TRBV12-5,15,TRBJ2-2,CASGLLAGATGELFF,TGTGCTAGTGGTTTACTAGCGGGAGCCACCGGGGAGCTGTTTTTT
NA,NA,TRBV5-4,12,TRBJ2-1,CASSSTVGEQFF,TGTGCCAGCAGCTCGACGGTAGGAGAGCAGTTCTTC
NA,NA,TRBV12-3/TRBV12-4,13,TRBJ1-6,CASRTDGLSPLHF,TGTGCCAGCAGAACCGACGGACTCTCACCCCTCCACTTT
NA,NA,TRBV29-1,13,TRBJ2-1,CSVDLELIDEQFF,TGCAGCGTTGATCTAGAACTGATCGATGAGCAGTTCTTC
few,TRBD2,TRBV7-9,19,TRBJ2-7,CASSLDPSRASGTSYEQYF,TGTGCCAGCAGCTTAGATCCCTCTCGGGCTAGCGGGACATCCTACGAGCAGTACTTC
NA,NA,TRBV6-1,16,TRBJ2-7,CASSEGAGTGEYEQYF,TGTGCCAGCAGTGAAGGGGCCGGGACGGGAGAATACGAGCAGTACTTC
NA,TRBD2,TRBV9,15,TRBJ2-1,CASSLGLAVLDEQFF,TGTGCCAGCAGCCTCGGACTAGCGGTACTTGATGAGCAGTTCTTC
few,TRBD2,TRBV5-6,16,TRBJ2-7,CASSELLAGKGYEQYF,TGTGCCAGCAGCGAACTACTAGCGGGAAAAGGGTACGAGCAGTACTTC